The 18 T cell receptor beta chains in this list originate from one sample, sequenced in a study of Graves' ophthalmopathy and Graves' hyperthyroidism. Beta-chain TCR CDR3 regions were amplified from RNA transcripts. HTBI primers served in a first-round RT-PCR, which a second-round multiplex PCR followed. MiXCR, applied by TCRdb to the multiplex PCR reads, yields one record per CDR3 protein. The table includes about 740,000 distinct CDR3 sequences, 40% detected once. Sequenced: peripheral blood. Receptors originate from an adult man with Graves' ophthalmopathy.

V and J are TRBV5-5 and TRBJ1-1; D call uncertain. Germline loops: CDR1 SGHKS, CDR2 YYEKEE (reference sequence). CDR3 size: 14 residues. V lost 0 bases to trimming and J lost 6 bases, with 12 bases between them. CDR3 sequence: CASSLAGRVSEAFF. The CDR3 DNA is TGTGCCAGCAGCTTGGCCGGCCGGGTCTCTGAAGCTTTCTTT.

In its sample, this clonotype was seen a few times. V gene TRBV29-1 combines with J gene TRBJ2-7; D is tentatively TRBD1 or TRBD2 (5 bases each). Germline assignment: CDR1 SQVTM and CDR2 ANQGSEA. The CDR3 has 14 amino acids. The V gene lost 5 bases and the J gene lost 0 bases, with 14 bases spanning the gap. The CDR3 loop reads CSVIGTTSSYEQYF. The DNA of the CDR3 is TGCAGCGTTATCGGGACCACTAGCTCCTACGAGCAGTACTTC.

Many counts were recorded for this clonotype. The chain couples TRBV10-3 to TRBJ2-6; D remains unclear. V was trimmed by 3 bases and J by 1 base, leaving 1 base between them. The CDR3 has 13 residues. Germline V gene sequence: CDR1 ENHRY, CDR2 SYGVKD. The CDR3 sequence: CAISESGANVLTF. The CDR3 bases are TGTGCCATCAGTGAATCTGGGGCCAACGTCCTGACTTTC.

The V call is TRBV2, the J call TRBJ2-7, with 9 bases that match TRBD1. CDR1 SNHLY and CDR2 FYNNEI come from the germline V gene. The CDR3 spans 15 residues. V lost 5 bases, J lost 3 bases, and 8 bases stayed unmatched. The CDR3 DNA reads TGTGCCAGCAGTCCTCCCCCGGACAGGGGCTACGAGCAGTACTTC. It is translated as CASSPPPDRGYEQYF.

The chain recombines TRBV24-1 with TRBJ1-5; TRBD1 aligns across 7 bases. Germline CDR1 and CDR2: KGHDR and SFDVKD. The CDR3 covers 15 residues. Trimming at V came to 4 bases and at J to 6 bases, leaving 8 bases not matched to a gene. The CDR3 sequence is CATSDPTAGGQPQHF. The DNA of the CDR3 is TGTGCCACCAGTGACCCTACGGCAGGGGGTCAGCCCCAGCATTTT.

CDR3 protein: CASSALPGSGANVLTF. The CDR3 DNA sequence: TGTGCCAGCAGCGCCCTGCCGGGGTCTGGGGCCAACGTCCTGACTTTC. The rearrangement joins TRBV2 to TRBJ2-6; tentatively, D is TRBD2 (5 bases). This CDR3 comprises 16 residues. Trimming shortened V by 6 bases and J by 1 base, and 13 bases separated the two germline ends. Germline V gene data show CDR1 as SNHLY and CDR2 as FYNNEI.

The chain combines TRBV11-2 with TRBJ2-5, with D possibly called TRBD1 or TRBD2 (5 bases each). Germline values: CDR1 SGHAT, CDR2 FQNNGV. The CDR3 runs 14 residues. V was pared by 5 bases and J by 7 bases, with 17 bases between. CDR3 nucleotides: TGTGCCAGCAGCCCTAGTGGGGGATTCGGGACCCAGTACTTC. It yields the protein CASSPSGGFGTQYF.

The genes are TRBV15 and TRBJ1-2, with unresolved D. Trimming removed 10 bases at V and 6 bases at J, with 24 bases between. The length of the CDR3 is 15 residues. CDR1 is LNHNV and CDR2 is YYDKDF in the germline V gene (reference sequence). The CDR3 DNA reads as TGTGCCAGCAGTCGGACGGGGAGGGAAGAAAATGGCTACACCTTC. Its translation is CASSRTGREENGYTF.

The chain recombines TRBV5-1 with TRBJ2-1, with 8 bases fitting TRBD2. The junction had 8 bases not matched to a gene; V was cut back by 6 bases and J by 6 bases. Germline lookup yields CDR1 SGHRS and CDR2 YFSETQ. There are 14 residues in the CDR3. The CDR3, as DNA: TGCGCCAGCAAGGGACTAGTGGGCCTCAATGAGCAGTTCTTC. As protein: CASKGLVGLNEQFF.

With regard to this clonotype: One junction end does not reproduce the germline sequence, and a read error may be involved. V gene TRBV7-2 combines with J gene TRBJ1-5; 8 bases align to TRBD1. The germline gives CDR1 SGHTA, CDR2 FQGNSA. CDR3 length: 19 residues. CDR3 region: CASSPGTGNLQISNQPQHF. The CDR3, as DNA: TGCGCCAGCAGCCCTGGGACAGGTAATCTTCAAATAAGCAATCAGCCCCAGCATTTT.

This clonotype has a count of ten or more. J is TRBJ2-7 and V is TRBV7-8, with unresolved D. CDR3 length: 14 residues. The V and J ends lost 6 bases and 3 bases respectively, with 15 bases between them. Germline loops: CDR1 SGHVS, CDR2 FQNEAQ. This CDR3 is CASSQKQAYYEQYF. DNA for the CDR3: TGTGCCAGCAGTCAAAAGCAGGCGTACTACGAGCAGTACTTC.

The gene calls are TRBV29-1 and TRBJ2-7; TRBD2 aligns across 16 bases. The CDR3 has 16 amino acids. Germline lookup yields CDR1 SQVTM and CDR2 ANQGSEA. The ends lost 5 bases at V and 7 bases at J; junction bases unmatched: 11. The CDR3 protein is CSVPGLAGGPAGEQYF. CDR3 bases: TGCAGCGTTCCGGGACTAGCGGGGGGGCCGGCCGGGGAGCAGTACTTC.

This clonotype was counted a few times. The chain joins TRBV7-2 to TRBJ2-7, with D possibly being TRBD2 (6 bases). Germline CDR1 reads SGHTA; CDR2 reads FQGNSA. V was shortened by 2 bases and J by 4 bases, with 24 bases between the two germline ends. The CDR3 totals 18 residues. The CDR3 bases are TGTGCCAGCAGCTTAAAGGGTAGCACCTGGGAGGTTGGGTACGAGCAGTACTTC. This codes for CASSLKGSTWEVGYEQYF.

This clonotype was observed many times. This chain uses TRBV7-8 with TRBJ2-7, with 7 bases lining up with TRBD1. CDR3 length equals 14 residues. Trimming removed 5 bases from V and 1 base from J; junction bases left unmatched: 5. Germline-derived CDR1 and CDR2 are SGHVS and FQNEAQ. In nucleotides, the CDR3 is TGTGCCAGCAGCAGCCGGGGACAGTCCTACGAGCAGTACTTC. This codes for CASSSRGQSYEQYF.

There are many counts of this clonotype. The chain uses TRBV7-3 and TRBJ1-2; 7 bases fit TRBD1. Germline loops: CDR1 SGHTA, CDR2 FQGTGA. The CDR3 loop spans 17 amino acids. V dropped 2 bases and J dropped 4; count of bases not matched to a gene: 13. The CDR3 is CASSLEPHRQGAYGYTF. CDR3 in DNA: TGTGCCAGCAGCTTAGAACCCCATCGACAGGGAGCCTATGGCTACACCTTC. Based on the CDR3 plus reference TRBV7-3 and TRBJ1-2, the full variable domain is GAGVSQTPSNKVTEKGKYVELRCDPISGHTALYWYRQSLGQGPEFLIYFQGTGAADDSGLPNDRFFAVRPEGSVSTLKIQRTERGDSAVYLCASSLEPHRQGAYGYTFGSGTRLTVV.

The chain couples TRBV7-9 to TRBJ2-2, with TRBD1 as a possible D gene (6 bases). V lost 5 bases to trimming and J lost 6 bases, with 13 bases between them. Per the germline V gene, CDR1 is SEHNR and CDR2 is FQNEAQ (reference sequence). The CDR3 consists of 14 residues. CDR3 sequence: CASSQSGAPGELFF. CDR3 DNA: TGTGCCAGCAGCCAATCAGGGGCGCCCGGGGAGCTGTTTTTT.

The V gene is TRBV20-1, the J gene TRBJ2-7; 8 bases are shared with TRBD1. The germline CDR1 and CDR2 sequences are DFQATT and SNEGSKA (reference sequence). Trimming removed 0 bases from V and 3 bases from J; junction bases left unmatched: 13. The CDR3 length is 17 residues. The CDR3 sequence is CSAREHRQGARFYEQYF. For the CDR3, the DNA is TGCAGTGCTAGAGAGCATAGGCAGGGGGCTAGGTTCTACGAGCAGTACTTC.

The chain recombines TRBV20-1 with TRBJ2-7; the D gene is possibly TRBD1 (5 bases). The germline V gene encodes CDR1 DFQATT and CDR2 SNEGSKA (reference sequence). The CDR3 consists of 13 residues. V lost 1 base and J 0 bases, leaving 7 bases between the germline ends. CDR3 sequence reads: CSARGGSSYEQYF. CDR3 nucleotides: TGCAGTGCTAGAGGGGGCAGCTCCTACGAGCAGTACTTC.